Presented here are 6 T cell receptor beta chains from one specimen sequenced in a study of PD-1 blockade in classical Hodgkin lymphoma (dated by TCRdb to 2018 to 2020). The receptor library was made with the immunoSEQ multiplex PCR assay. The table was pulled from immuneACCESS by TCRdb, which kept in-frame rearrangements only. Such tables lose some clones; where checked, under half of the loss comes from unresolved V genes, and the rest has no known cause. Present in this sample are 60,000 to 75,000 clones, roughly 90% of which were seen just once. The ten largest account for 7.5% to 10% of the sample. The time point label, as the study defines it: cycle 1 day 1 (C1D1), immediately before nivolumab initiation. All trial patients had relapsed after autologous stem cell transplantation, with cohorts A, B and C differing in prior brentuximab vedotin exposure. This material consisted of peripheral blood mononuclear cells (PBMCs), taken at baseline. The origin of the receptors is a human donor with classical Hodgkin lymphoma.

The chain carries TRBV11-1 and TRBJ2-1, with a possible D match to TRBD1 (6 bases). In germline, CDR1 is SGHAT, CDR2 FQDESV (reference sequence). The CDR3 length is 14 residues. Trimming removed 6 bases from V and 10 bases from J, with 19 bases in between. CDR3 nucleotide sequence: TGTGCCAGCAGTCAGTACAGGGACGGTGAGGAGCAGTTCTTC. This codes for CASSQYRDGEEQFF.

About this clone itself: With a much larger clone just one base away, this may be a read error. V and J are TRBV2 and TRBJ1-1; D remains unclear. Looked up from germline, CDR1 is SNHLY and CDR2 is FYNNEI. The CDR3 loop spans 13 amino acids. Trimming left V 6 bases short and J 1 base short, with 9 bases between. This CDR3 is CASSVSENTEAFF. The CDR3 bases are TGTGCCAGCAGCGTATCAGAGAACACTGAAGCTTTCTTT.

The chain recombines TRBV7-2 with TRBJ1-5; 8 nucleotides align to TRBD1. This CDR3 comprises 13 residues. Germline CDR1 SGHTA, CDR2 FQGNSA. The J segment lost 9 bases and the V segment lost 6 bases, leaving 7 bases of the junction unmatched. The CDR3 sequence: CASSQTGETPQHF. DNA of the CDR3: TGTGCCAGCAGTCAGACAGGGGAGACGCCCCAGCATTTT.

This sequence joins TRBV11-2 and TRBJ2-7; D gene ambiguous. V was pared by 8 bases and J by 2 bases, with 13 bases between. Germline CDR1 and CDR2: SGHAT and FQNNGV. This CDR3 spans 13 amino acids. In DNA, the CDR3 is TGTGCCAGCTCCCTGACACCTACCTACGAGCAGTACTTC. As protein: CASSLTPTYEQYF.

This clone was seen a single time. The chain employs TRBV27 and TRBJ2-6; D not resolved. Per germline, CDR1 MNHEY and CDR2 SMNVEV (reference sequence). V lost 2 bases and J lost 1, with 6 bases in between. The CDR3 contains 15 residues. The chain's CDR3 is CASSLRWSGANVLTF. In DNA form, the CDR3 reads TGTGCCAGCAGTTTACGCTGGTCTGGGGCCAACGTCCTGACTTTC.

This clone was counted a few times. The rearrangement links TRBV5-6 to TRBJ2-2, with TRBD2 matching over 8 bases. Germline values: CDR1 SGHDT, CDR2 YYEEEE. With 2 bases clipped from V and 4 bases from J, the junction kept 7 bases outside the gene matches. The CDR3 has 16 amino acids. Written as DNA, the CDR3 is TGTGCCAGCAGCTTACTGTCTAGCGGGCCCACCGGGGAGCTGTTTTTT. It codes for CASSLLSSGPTGELFF.